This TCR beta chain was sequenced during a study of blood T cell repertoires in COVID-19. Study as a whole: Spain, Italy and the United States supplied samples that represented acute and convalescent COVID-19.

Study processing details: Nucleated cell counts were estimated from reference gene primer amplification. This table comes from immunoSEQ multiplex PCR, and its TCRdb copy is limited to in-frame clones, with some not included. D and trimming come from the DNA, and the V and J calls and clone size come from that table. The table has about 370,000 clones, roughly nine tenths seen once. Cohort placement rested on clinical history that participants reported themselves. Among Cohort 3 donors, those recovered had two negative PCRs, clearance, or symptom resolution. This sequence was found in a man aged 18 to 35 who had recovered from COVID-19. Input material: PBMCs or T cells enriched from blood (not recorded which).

The CDR3 is CASSQGTAIYEQYF. DNA of the CDR3: TGTGCCAGCAGCCAAGGGACAGCGATCTACGAGCAGTACTTC. The chain joins TRBV3-1 (or the pseudogene TRBV3-2) to TRBJ2-7, with a possible D match to TRBD1 (6 bases). From germline, CDR1 is LGHDT and CDR2 YNNKEL (reference sequence). The CDR3 is made up of 14 amino acids. V gave up 1 base and J gave up 3 bases, with 10 bases separating them.